Following are 6 T cell receptor beta chains from one sample sequenced in a study of regulatory T cells in long-lasting Graves disease. Specified time point: newly diagnosed GD, antithyroid drugs for less than 3 months. TCR sequences were obtained from RNA taken from PBMCs. For TCR beta, libraries came from iRepertoire HTBI primers and Arm-PCR of CDR3 regions. One entry per CDR3 protein results from TCRdb running MiXCR on the multiplex PCR reads. The data hold roughly 420,000 distinct CDR3 sequences, with around 16% observed a single time. Sequenced material: peripheral blood mononuclear cells (PBMCs), taken at new diagnosis, from a patient treated with antithyroid drugs. The receptors come from a female donor with Graves disease.

In this sample, this clonotype turned up many times. The CDR3 sequence: CASSPFRGENIQYF. The CDR3 DNA reads TGTGCCAGCAGTCCCTTCCGAGGGGAAAACATTCAGTACTTC. The rearrangement uses TRBV28 and TRBJ2-4; D possibly matches TRBD1 or TRBD2 (5 bases each). Germline-derived CDR1 and CDR2 are MDHEN and SYDVKM. The V end was cut by 5 bases, the J end by 5 bases, with 13 bases between. The CDR3 runs 14 residues.

This clonotype was found a few times. V gene TRBV30 combines with J gene TRBJ1-5; 7 positions match TRBD1. CDR1 and CDR2 from the germline V gene are GTSNPN and SVGIG (reference sequence). This CDR3 has 13 amino acids. The V and J ends lost 4 bases and 3 bases, in that order; junction bases with no gene match: 3. In DNA, the CDR3 is TGTGCCTGGACCAGGGGGTTCAATCAGCCCCAGCATTTT. As protein: CAWTRGFNQPQHF. Full variable domain (outside the CDR3, taken from reference TRBV30 and TRBJ1-5): SQTIHQWPATLVQPVGSPLSLECTVEGTSNPNLYWYRQAAGRGLQLLFYSVGIGQISSEVPQNLSASRPQDRQFILSSKKLLLSDSGFYLCAWTRGFNQPQHFGDGTRLSIL.

This chain links TRBV6-1 with TRBJ1-5; D is undetermined. This CDR3 is 14 amino acids long. The ends were cut back, 4 bases at V and 7 bases at J, with 14 bases in the middle. CDR1 MNHNS and CDR2 SASEGT come from the germline V gene. CDR3 loop: CASSAGSTGQPQHF. CDR3 DNA sequence: TGTGCCAGCAGTGCCGGATCCACGGGGCAGCCCCAGCATTTT.

The CDR3 nucleotides are TGTGCCAGCAGTCCATCCATCCCAGGGGGCTTGAATGAGCAGTTCTTC. It translates to CASSPSIPGGLNEQFF. The genes are TRBV27 and TRBJ2-1; TRBD1 matches 8 bases. CDR1 is MNHEY, CDR2 SMNVEV, per germline (reference sequence). The CDR3 runs to 16 residues. Trimming cost V 5 bases and J 7 bases; bases outside gene matches: 13.

At least ten counts were recorded for this clonotype. The chain carries TRBV27 and TRBJ1-5, with 10 bases that match TRBD1. J lost 6 bases, V lost 9 bases, and 8 bases had no gene match. Looked up from germline, CDR1 is MNHEY and CDR2 is SMNVEV (reference sequence). The CDR3 contains 14 residues. CDR3 sequence reads: CASAWTGGSQPQHF. In nucleotides, the CDR3 is TGTGCCAGTGCTTGGACAGGGGGTAGTCAGCCCCAGCATTTT.

This clonotype was recorded many times. The V gene is TRBV24-1, the J gene TRBJ1-5; D is perhaps TRBD1 (6 bases). Germline CDR1 and CDR2: KGHDR and SFDVKD. With 4 bases removed from V and 4 bases from J, the gap between germline ends came to 13 bases. This CDR3 has 15 amino acids. CDR3 DNA sequence: TGTGCCACCAGTGAGGGGGCGCGGAGGAATCAGCCCCAGCATTTT. Protein: CATSEGARRNQPQHF.